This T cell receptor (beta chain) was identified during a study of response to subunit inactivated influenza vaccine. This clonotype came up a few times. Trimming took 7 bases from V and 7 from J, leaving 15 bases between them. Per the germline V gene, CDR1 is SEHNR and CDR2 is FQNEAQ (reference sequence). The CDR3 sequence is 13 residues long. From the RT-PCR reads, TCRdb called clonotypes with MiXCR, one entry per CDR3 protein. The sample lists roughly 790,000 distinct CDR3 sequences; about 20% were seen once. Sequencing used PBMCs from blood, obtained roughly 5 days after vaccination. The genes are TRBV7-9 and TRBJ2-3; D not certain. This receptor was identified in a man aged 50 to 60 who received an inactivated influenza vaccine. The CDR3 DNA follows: TGTGCCAGCACCATCGCCCCTGGAAATACGCAGTATTTT. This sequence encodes CASTIAPGNTQYF.